This TCR beta chain was found in a study of monozygotic twins with inflammatory bowel disease. General observations from the study: Similarity of repertoires did not differ between concordant and discordant twins, possibly from limited power. Fewer clonotypes were shared with others by IBD patients than by healthy twins, especially with disease activity.

As to this clonotype: Its target is not known.

Germline V gives CDR1 MGHDK, CDR2 SYGVNS. The CDR3 has 13 residues. TCRdb reworked the 5' RACE reads into one entry per CDR3 protein, no DNA. This repertoire comprises more than 350,000 distinct CDR3 sequences; its ten largest clones make up about 2.3%. This TCR derives from a human donor with ulcerative colitis or Crohn's disease, or a healthy co-twin of an affected twin (not recorded which). This chain uses TRBV25-1 with TRBJ1-1. The specimen sequenced was blood. This CDR3 reads CASSGSGLTEAFF.